This TCR beta chain comes out of a study of human T cells and chemical hapten exposure. Study in general: On the upper back, patch tests were applied with 0.01% DPC and read at 6 days.

V shed 5 bases, J shed 5 bases, and the junction held 8 bases outside the gene matches. The CDR3 sequence is 14 residues long. The germline V gene encodes CDR1 LGHDT and CDR2 YNNKEL (reference sequence). Study-level findings and limits: Significantly greater numbers of large CDR3 similarity clusters came from expanded TCRs than from controls. Unchanged with DPC sensitization were TCRs above 1 in 1000 frequency.

This clonotype has a count of ten or more. Its antigen is as yet unknown. Time point given: patch test 2, 6 weeks after DPC sensitization. The treatment here: therapeutic diphenylcyclopropenone sensitization with weekly scalp DPC. Each donor was an alopecia patient between 18 and 70 years of age who qualified for DPC. Using its own MiXCR run on the RACE reads, TCRdb lists one record per CDR3 protein. The top ten clones hold approximately 7% of a sample with approximately 69,000 distinct CDR3 sequences, about a tenth of them seen once. The TCR was taken from a woman aged 45-65 years with alopecia areata. Some clones in this sample may be carry-over from other donors' samples. Sequencing was performed on whole blood, taken in connection with sensitization to the hapten diphenylcyclopropenone (DPC). The rearrangement uses TRBV3-1 and TRBJ1-1, with 7 bases lining up with TRBD1. CDR3 in DNA: TGTGCCAGCAGCAACACAGGGGTTGGGACTGAAGCTTTCTTT. Translation: CASSNTGVGTEAFF.